This T cell receptor beta chain derives from a study of cytomegalovirus exposure and HLA in healthy donors. With 60 Vbeta and 13 Jbeta primers, the PCR was carried out. Sequenced by immunoSEQ multiplex PCR; TCRdb stores in-frame clones only, minus some. Of 210,000 or so clones listed, roughly 83% are singletons. The ends were cut back, 6 bases at V and 2 bases at J, with 11 bases in the middle. The CDR3 consists of 15 residues. Germline values: CDR1 SNHLY, CDR2 FYNNEI. The sample taken for sequencing was PBMCs. The chain employs TRBV2 and TRBJ2-6; D may be TRBD1 (6 bases). This sequence originates from a boy younger than 10 in good health and CMV-seronegative. The DNA of the CDR3 is TGTGCCAGCAGCAAAAACAGGGCTGGGGCCAACGTCCTGACTTTC. Its translation: CASSKNRAGANVLTF.